The 13 T cell receptor beta chains presented below share a single source sample, sequenced in a study of immune evolution from preneoplasia to lung adenocarcinoma. Assay: immunoSEQ multiplex PCR; the TCRdb copy retains only in-frame clones and omits some. The sample yields several thousand clones, 75% to 85% seen once. Specimen: FFPE minimally invasive lung adenocarcinoma tissue. These TCRs come from a person aged 70 to 85 with lung adenocarcinoma.

The chain combines TRBV15 with TRBJ2-5, with 9 bases fitting TRBD2. With 3 bases clipped from V and 2 bases from J, the junction kept 7 bases outside the gene matches. This CDR3 is 16 amino acids long. Germline values: CDR1 LNHNV, CDR2 YYDKDF (reference sequence). The CDR3, as DNA: TGTGCCACCAGCAGCACTCGACTAGCGGCACAAGAGACCCAGTACTTC. It is translated as CATSSTRLAAQETQYF.

The chain has TRBV10-2 and TRBJ1-2; D might be TRBD1 (5 bases). The V and J ends lost 4 bases and 3 bases respectively, with 15 bases between them. The CDR3 consists of 15 residues. Germline V lookup: CDR1 WSHSY, CDR2 SAAADI. This chain's CDR3 is CASSAGGLQYYGYTF. The DNA of the CDR3 is TGCGCCAGCAGTGCGGGGGGTCTGCAGTACTATGGCTACACCTTC.

This chain joins TRBV12-5 and TRBJ2-1, with 7 bases lining up with TRBD2. The trim removed 4 bases at V and 4 bases at J, leaving 4 bases unmatched. From germline, CDR1 is LGHNT and CDR2 FRNRAP. This CDR3 has 14 amino acids. The CDR3 DNA sequence: TGTGCTAGTGGTTCATCGGGAGGTTACAATGAGCAGTTCTTC. Translation gives CASGSSGGYNEQFF.

This clone has a handful of counts. The chain employs TRBV10-3 and TRBJ1-1, with D unclear. CDR3 size: 15 residues. CDR1 and CDR2 (germline): ENHRY, SYGVKD. V was trimmed by 3 bases and J by 2 bases, leaving 13 bases between them. The CDR3 here is CAISERVKPNTEAFF. CDR3 DNA sequence: TGTGCCATCAGTGAAAGGGTCAAACCAAACACTGAAGCTTTCTTT.

J is TRBJ2-1 and V is TRBV6-1; a weak D match, TRBD1 (6 bases). V lost 2 bases and J 6 bases, leaving 14 bases between the germline ends. This CDR3 region has 15 residues. Germline CDR1 reads MNHNS; CDR2 reads SASEGT. This CDR3 is CASSENREPPNEQFF. CDR3 coding DNA: TGTGCCAGCAGTGAAAACAGGGAACCTCCCAATGAGCAGTTCTTC.

The chain uses TRBV7-2 and TRBJ1-1; TRBD1 agrees at 7 bases. Germline CDR1 reads SGHTA; CDR2 reads FQGNSA. The CDR3 sequence is 13 residues long. The V segment lost 4 bases and the J segment 1 base; nucleotides outside the gene matches: 0. The chain's CDR3 is CASSWTGNTEAFF. The CDR3 DNA sequence: TGTGCCAGCAGCTGGACAGGGAACACTGAAGCTTTCTTT.

The chain couples TRBV6-5 to TRBJ2-4; the match to TRBD1 covers 10 bases. CDR3 length equals 13 residues. After removal of 5 bases from V and 7 bases from J, the junction contained 2 bases not matched to a gene. Germline V lookup: CDR1 MNHEY, CDR2 SVGAGI. The CDR3 is CASSGTGENIQYF. For the CDR3, the DNA is TGTGCCAGCAGTGGGACAGGGGAGAACATTCAGTACTTC.

The rearrangement uses TRBV19 and TRBJ2-7, with 7 positions matching TRBD1. With V trimmed by 6 bases and J by 2 bases, 16 bases remained unmatched. CDR1 is LNHDA and CDR2 is SQIVND in the germline V gene (reference sequence). CDR3 length: 17 amino acids. The CDR3 DNA sequence: TGTGCCAGTAGCTTAACCGCCCTGACCGGGACAGCCTACGAGCAGTACTTC. It translates to CASSLTALTGTAYEQYF.

J is TRBJ1-2 and V is TRBV11-2, with TRBD1 as a possible D gene (6 bases). The ends were cut back, 6 bases at V and 0 bases at J, with 14 bases in the middle. This CDR3 has 15 residues. Germline loops: CDR1 SGHAT, CDR2 FQNNGV. DNA for the CDR3: TGTGCCAGCAGTTATCAGGGGTCGTCTAACTATGGCTACACCTTC. This sequence encodes CASSYQGSSNYGYTF.

The chain joins TRBV29-1 to TRBJ2-7, with D perhaps assigned TRBD1 or TRBD2 (5 bases each). The V end lost 4 bases, the J end lost 6 bases, and 16 bases lay between the germline ends. Germline loops: CDR1 SQVTM, CDR2 ANQGSEA. CDR3 length: 13 residues. The CDR3, as DNA: TGCAGCGTTGTCGAGACAGACTACTCCGAGCAGTACTTC. Translated: CSVVETDYSEQYF.

V usage is TRBV11-2 and J usage is TRBJ2-7; 8 bases map to TRBD1. With 0 bases clipped from V and 3 bases from J, the junction kept 7 bases outside the gene matches. The CDR3 loop spans 16 amino acids. CDR1 SGHAT and CDR2 FQNNGV come from the germline V gene. The CDR3 bases are TGTGCCAGCAGCTTAGATTGGGGCAGGGGGCTCTACGAGCAGTACTTC. Its protein product is CASSLDWGRGLYEQYF.

This clone has just one count. The chain couples TRBV7-9 to TRBJ2-2, with D hard to call. The V gene lost 4 bases and the J gene lost 8 bases, with 8 bases spanning the gap. CDR1 is SEHNR, CDR2 FQNEAQ, per germline (reference sequence). There are 12 residues in the CDR3. CDR3 DNA: TGTGCCAGCAGCTCCCAATTTGGGGAGCTGTTTTTT. Translated, it gives CASSSQFGELFF.

CDR3 protein: CASKAGSPINQPQHF. In nucleotides, the CDR3 is TGTGCCAGCAAAGCGGGGAGCCCCATCAATCAGCCCCAGCATTTT. The chain is built from TRBV7-2 and TRBJ1-5; no clear D gene. In germline, CDR1 is SGHTA, CDR2 FQGNSA. The CDR3 spans 15 residues. V lost 7 bases and J 3 bases, leaving 16 bases between the germline ends. Looking up the rest from reference TRBV7-2 and TRBJ1-5 gives the full variable domain: GAGVSQSPSNKVTEKGKDVELRCDPISGHTALYWYRQSLGQGLEFLIYFQGNSAPDKSGLPSDRFSAERTGGSVSTLTIQRTQQEDSAVYLCASKAGSPINQPQHFGDGTRLSIL.